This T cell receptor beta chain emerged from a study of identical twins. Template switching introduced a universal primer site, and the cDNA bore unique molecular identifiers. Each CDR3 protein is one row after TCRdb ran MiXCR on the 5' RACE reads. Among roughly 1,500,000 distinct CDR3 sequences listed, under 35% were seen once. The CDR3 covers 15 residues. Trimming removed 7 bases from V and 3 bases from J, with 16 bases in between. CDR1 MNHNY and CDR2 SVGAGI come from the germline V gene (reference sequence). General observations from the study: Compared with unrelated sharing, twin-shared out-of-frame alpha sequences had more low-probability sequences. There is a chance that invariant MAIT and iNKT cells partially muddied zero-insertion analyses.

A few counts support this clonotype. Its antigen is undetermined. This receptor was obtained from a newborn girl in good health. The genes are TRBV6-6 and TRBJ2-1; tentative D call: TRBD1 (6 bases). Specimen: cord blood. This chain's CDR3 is CASIITRGGYNEQFF. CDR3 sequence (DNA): TGTGCCAGCATTATTACTAGAGGGGGCTACAATGAGCAGTTCTTC.